The 14 T cell receptor beta chains below all came from one sample that was sequenced in a study of memory CD4+ T cells and cytomegalovirus serostatus. The sort gate was single viable CD3+CD4+CD8-CD45RO+ cells for memory CD4+ T cells. TCRdb keeps only in-frame clones here, not all; method: immunoSEQ multiplex PCR. The profile shows 46,000 or so clones, around four fifths of them singletons. Sequencing input: memory CD4+ T cells from blood. The receptors originated from an adult in good health and CMV-seronegative.

A note on this clone: An end of the junction differs from the germline gene, which may be a read error. The chain links TRBV9 to TRBJ2-7; D may correspond to TRBD1 or TRBD2 (7 bases each). CDR1 is SGDLS, CDR2 YYNGEE, per germline. The CDR3 has 12 residues. CDR3 DNA: TGTGCCAGCAGCGTACAGGGGGGGACCGCCGTCTTC. This encodes CASSVQGGTAVF. The entire variable domain, with the rest obtained from reference TRBV9 and TRBJ2-7, is as follows: DSGVTQTPKHLITATGQRVTLRCSPRSGDLSVYWYQQSLDQGLQFLIQYYNGEERAKGNILERFSAQQFPDLHSELNLSSLELGDSALYFCASSVQGGTAVFGPGTRLTVT.

This clone came up a few times. This chain joins TRBV29-1 and TRBJ1-1; D is undetermined. Trimming stripped 3 bases from V and 8 bases from J, with 7 bases between. The germline CDR1 and CDR2 sequences are SQVTM and ANQGSEA. The CDR3 consists of 10 residues. The CDR3 spells CSVDRPEAFF. The CDR3 bases are TGCAGCGTTGACAGGCCGGAAGCTTTCTTT.

CDR3 nucleotide sequence: TGTGCCAGCAGATCCTACAGGGCTGAGGGTGAAAAACTGTTTTTT. Protein sequence: CASRSYRAEGEKLFF. The chain links TRBV6-5 to TRBJ1-4; D may be TRBD1 (6 bases). CDR3 size: 15 residues. With 6 bases removed from V and 7 bases from J, the gap between germline ends came to 18 bases. From germline, CDR1 is MNHEY and CDR2 SVGAGI.

This clone was counted a single time. The rearrangement joins TRBV15 to TRBJ1-1; possible D gene TRBD1, 6 bases. The CDR3 is 16 residues long. V lost 5 bases, J lost 11 bases, and 27 bases lay in between. Germline values: CDR1 LNHNV, CDR2 YYDKDF (reference sequence). CDR3 region: CATSVTGGGKGSRAFF. The CDR3 DNA reads as TGTGCCACCAGCGTTACGGGAGGGGGGAAGGGATCGAGGGCTTTCTTT.

The chain recombines TRBV6-1 with TRBJ2-7; no clear D. Germline CDR1 MNHNS, CDR2 SASEGT. The CDR3 is made up of 11 amino acids. The ends were cut back, 5 bases at V and 4 bases at J, with 6 bases in the middle. The CDR3 DNA sequence: TGTGCCAGCAGTTATTTGTACGAGCAGTACTTC. Residues: CASSYLYEQYF.

The chain carries TRBV29-1 and TRBJ1-1; D is uncertain. The CDR3 contains 12 residues. Trimming took 4 bases from V and 5 from J, leaving 11 bases between them. The germline V gene encodes CDR1 SQVTM and CDR2 ANQGSEA. CDR3 bases: TGCAGCGTTGGGTCAGAAGGGACTGAAGCTTTCTTT. Translating gives CSVGSEGTEAFF.

The chain joins TRBV10-2 to TRBJ1-1, with D unresolved. V lost 2 bases to trimming and J lost 4 bases, with 5 bases between them. The CDR3 runs 12 residues. CDR1 is WSHSY, CDR2 SAAADI, per germline. The DNA for the CDR3 is TGCGCCAGCAGTGAGGGTGGCACTGAAGCTTTCTTT. It codes for CASSEGGTEAFF.

This clone was detected only a few times. The chain uses TRBV28 and TRBJ2-2, with 9 nucleotides matching TRBD2. Germline values: CDR1 MDHEN, CDR2 SYDVKM. The ends lost 3 bases at V and 2 bases at J; junction bases unmatched: 13. The CDR3 spans 19 residues. CDR3 amino acids: CASSLPAGGYLKNTGELFF. In DNA form, the CDR3 reads TGTGCCAGCAGTTTGCCAGCGGGGGGATACCTAAAAAACACCGGGGAGCTGTTTTTT.

V is TRBV11-2 and J is TRBJ2-5, with unresolved D. The germline V and J ends were trimmed by 5 bases and 5 bases, with 15 bases remaining between them. CDR1 SGHAT and CDR2 FQNNGV come from the germline V gene. This CDR3 contains 14 residues. The CDR3 is CASSPRPGWETQYF. CDR3 nucleotides: TGTGCCAGCAGCCCCCGGCCCGGGTGGGAGACCCAGTACTTC.

This rearrangement joins TRBV4-3 to TRBJ2-2; D remains ambiguous. Trimming took off 4 bases at V and 4 bases at J, with 7 bases between the two ends. The CDR3 has 13 residues. The V gene's germline CDR1 is LGHNA and CDR2 YSLEER. The CDR3 sequence: CASSRFVTGELFF. The CDR3 DNA follows: TGCGCCAGCAGCCGCTTTGTCACCGGGGAGCTGTTTTTT.

The gene calls are TRBV20-1 and TRBJ2-7; 7 bases line up with TRBD1. This CDR3 has 11 amino acids. J was trimmed by 4 bases and V by 5 bases; bases with no gene match: 2. Germline V gene sequence: CDR1 DFQATT, CDR2 SNEGSKA (reference sequence). CDR3 residues: CSASTGYEQYF. CDR3 coding DNA: TGCAGTGCTTCGACAGGGTACGAGCAGTACTTC.

A few counts support this clone. The chain links TRBV2 to TRBJ2-5, with 7 nucleotides matching TRBD1. The CDR3 extends over 14 amino acids. Germline V gene data show CDR1 as SNHLY and CDR2 as FYNNEI. V lost 5 bases and J lost 7; bases outside the gene matches: 10. The CDR3 loop is CASSQQGLGGTQYF. CDR3 coding DNA: TGTGCCAGCAGTCAACAGGGGTTAGGGGGGACCCAGTACTTC.

This clone was seen just once. This sequence joins TRBV28 and TRBJ2-7; D may be TRBD2 (5 bases). The CDR3 runs to 15 residues. The V end was cut by 6 bases, the J end by 4 bases, with 19 bases between. CDR1 and CDR2 (germline): MDHEN, SYDVKM. CDR3 region: CASSPRTEWEYEQYF. The DNA for the CDR3 is TGTGCCAGCAGCCCCCGGACTGAGTGGGAGTACGAGCAGTACTTC.

V usage is TRBV6-5 and J usage is TRBJ2-2; D remains unclear. Germline V gives CDR1 MNHEY, CDR2 SVGAGI. V was pared by 5 bases and J by 7 bases, with 8 bases between. The CDR3 spans 12 residues. The CDR3 reads CASSPQIGELFF. The CDR3, as DNA: TGTGCCAGCAGTCCCCAAATCGGGGAGCTGTTTTTT.